This entry concerns a single TCR beta chain. Methods used by the authors: Estimation of nucleated cell counts was performed using reference gene primer amplification. Sequenced by immunoSEQ multiplex PCR; TCRdb stores in-frame clones only, minus some. Clone size and the V and J calls come from that table; the DNA yielded D and trimming. The sample has roughly 310,000 clones; around 90% are singletons. Seattle-derived patients entered the study during active infection and were followed longitudinally. This record belongs to a study of blood T cell repertoires in COVID-19. Across the study: PBMCs, B-cell-depleted T cells, or T cells were the source of the cDNA or gDNA that made up the material.

CDR1 SGDLS and CDR2 YYNGEE come from the germline V gene. The CDR3 is made up of 15 amino acids. V was clipped by 3 bases and J by 7 bases; unmatched bases: 9. This clonotype originated in a woman in her 30s with COVID-19, enrolled during active disease. The V gene is TRBV9, the J gene TRBJ2-1; 8 positions agree with TRBD2. Material: peripheral blood. Here the CDR3 reads CASSGSGRADNEQFF. CDR3 nucleotide sequence: TGTGCCAGCAGCGGCTCCGGGAGGGCCGATAATGAGCAGTTCTTC.